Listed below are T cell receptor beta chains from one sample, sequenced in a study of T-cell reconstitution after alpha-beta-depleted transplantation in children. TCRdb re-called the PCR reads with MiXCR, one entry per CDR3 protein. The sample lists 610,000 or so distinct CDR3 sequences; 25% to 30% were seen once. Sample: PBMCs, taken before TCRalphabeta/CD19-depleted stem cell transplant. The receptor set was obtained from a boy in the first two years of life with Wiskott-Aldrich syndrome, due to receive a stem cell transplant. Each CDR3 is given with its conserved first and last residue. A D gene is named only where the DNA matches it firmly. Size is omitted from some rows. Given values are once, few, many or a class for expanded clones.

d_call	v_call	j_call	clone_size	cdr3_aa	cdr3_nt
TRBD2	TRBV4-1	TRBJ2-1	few	CASSQDSQRGHEQFF	TGCGCCAGCAGCCAAGATAGCCAGCGGGGACATGAGCAGTTCTTC
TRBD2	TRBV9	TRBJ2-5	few	CASSDTGLAVSETQYF	TGTGCCAGCAGCGACACTGGACTAGCTGTTTCAGAGACCCAGTACTTC
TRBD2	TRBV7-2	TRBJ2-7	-	CASSLGAGGPQEQYF	TGTGCCAGCAGCTTAGGGGCGGGAGGGCCACAAGAGCAGTACTTC
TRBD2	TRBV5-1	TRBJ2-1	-	CASSPYDTLAGPEFF	TGCGCCAGCAGCCCGTACGACACTCTAGCGGGGCCGGAGTTCTTC
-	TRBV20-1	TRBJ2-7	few	CSAKGLSVDYEQYF	TGCAGTGCGAAGGGACTGAGTGTGGACTACGAGCAGTACTTC
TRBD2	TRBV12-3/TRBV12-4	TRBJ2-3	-	CASSLRLAGGSDTQYF	TGTGCCAGCAGTCTGAGACTAGCGGGAGGCTCGGATACGCAGTATTTT
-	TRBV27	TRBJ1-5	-	CASSARGGWDQPQHF	TGTGCCAGCAGCGCTAGGGGGGGGTGGGATCAGCCCCAGCATTTT
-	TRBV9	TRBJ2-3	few	CASSAKDTQYF	TGTGCCAGCAGCGCTAAAGATACGCAGTATTTT
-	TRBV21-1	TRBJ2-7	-	CASSKDIAGGSYEQYF	TGTGCCAGCAGCAAAGACATAGCGGGGGGATCCTACGAGCAGTACTTC
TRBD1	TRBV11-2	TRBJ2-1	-	CASSVDPVRQGYNEQFF	TGTGCCAGCAGTGTTGACCCAGTAAGACAGGGATACAATGAGCAGTTCTTC
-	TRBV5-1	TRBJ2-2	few	CASSDPGNTGELFF	TGCGCCAGCAGTGATCCAGGAAACACCGGGGAGCTGTTTTTT
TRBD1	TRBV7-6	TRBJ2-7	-	CASSIQGVGSYEQYF	TGTGCCAGCAGCATACAGGGGGTGGGCTCCTACGAGCAGTACTTC
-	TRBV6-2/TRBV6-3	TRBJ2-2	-	CASSNPGPTNTGELFF	TGTGCCAGCAGCAACCCAGGACCAACGAACACCGGGGAGCTGTTTTTT
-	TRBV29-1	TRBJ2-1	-	CSVGELSSYNEQFF	TGCAGCGTTGGCGAGCTGAGCTCCTACAATGAGCAGTTCTTC
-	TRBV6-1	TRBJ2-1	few	CASSKRADPSYNEQFF	TGTGCCAGCAGCAAAAGGGCAGATCCTTCCTACAATGAGCAGTTCTTC
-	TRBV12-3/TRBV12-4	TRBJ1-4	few	CASSLSGDEKLFF	TGTGCCAGCAGTTTATCGGGGGATGAAAAACTGTTTTTT
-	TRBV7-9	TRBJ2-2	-	CASRGGGGLNTGELFF	TGTGCCAGCAGAGGAGGGGGGGGCCTGAACACCGGGGAGCTGTTTTTT
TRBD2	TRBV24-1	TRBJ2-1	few	CATSKTSGNNEQFF	TGTGCCACCTCTAAGACTAGCGGGAACAATGAGCAGTTCTTC
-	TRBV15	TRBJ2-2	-	CATLPGYTGELFF	TGTGCCACGCTCCCGGGCTACACCGGGGAGCTGTTTTTT
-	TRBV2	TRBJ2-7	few	CASTGEHSYEQYF	TGTGCCAGCACGGGGGAACACTCCTACGAGCAGTACTTC
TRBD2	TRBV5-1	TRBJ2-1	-	CASSWAGDPYNEQFF	TGCGCCAGCAGCTGGGCGGGAGACCCCTACAATGAGCAGTTCTTC
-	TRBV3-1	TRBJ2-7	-	CASSPDRLRSYEQYF	TGTGCCAGCAGCCCTGACAGGCTCCGGTCCTACGAGCAGTACTTC
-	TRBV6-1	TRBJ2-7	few	CASSLERVSYEQYF	TGTGCCAGCAGCTTGGAGCGGGTGTCCTACGAGCAGTACTTC
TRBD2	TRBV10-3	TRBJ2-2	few	CAISEPGLAGSSNTGELFF	TGTGCCATCAGTGAACCGGGACTAGCGGGAAGTTCGAACACCGGGGAGCTGTTTTTT
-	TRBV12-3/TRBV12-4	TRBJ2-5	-	CASSLAGFGKTQYF	TGTGCCAGCAGTTTAGCAGGCTTCGGGAAGACCCAGTACTTC
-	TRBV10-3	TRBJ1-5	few	CAISESGSGGNQPQHF	TGTGCCATCAGTGAGTCTGGGTCAGGAGGCAATCAGCCCCAGCATTTT
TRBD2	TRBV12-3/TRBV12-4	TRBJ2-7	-	CASSSRLAGGHAYEQYF	TGTGCCAGCAGTTCCCGACTAGCGGGAGGGCACGCCTACGAGCAGTACTTC
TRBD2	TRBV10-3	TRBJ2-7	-	CATHRDRLAGEQYF	TGTGCCACCCACCGGGACAGACTAGCGGGCGAGCAGTACTTC
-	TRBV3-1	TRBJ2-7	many	CASSRNYEQYF	TGTGCCAGCAGTCGGAATTACGAGCAGTACTTC
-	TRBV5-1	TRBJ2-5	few	CASTGRAETQYF	TGCGCCAGCACCGGGCGCGCAGAGACCCAGTACTTC
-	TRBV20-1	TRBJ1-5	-	CSASDRGEGNQPQHF	TGCAGTGCCTCCGACCGGGGCGAAGGGAATCAGCCCCAGCATTTT
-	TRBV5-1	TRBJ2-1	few	CASSLVAGRNNEQFF	TGCGCCAGCAGCTTGGTGGCGGGGCGAAACAATGAGCAGTTCTTC
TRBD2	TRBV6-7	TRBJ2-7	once	CASSNKRESPSEQYF	TGTGCCAGCAGTAACAAGCGGGAGTCTCCATCCGAGCAGTACTTC
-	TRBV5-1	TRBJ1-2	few	CASSLDGGVRGYTF	TGCGCCAGCAGCTTGGATGGGGGCGTTCGCGGCTACACCTTC
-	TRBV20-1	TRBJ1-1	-	CSATKQGSNTEAFF	TGCAGTGCAACCAAACAGGGATCGAACACTGAAGCTTTCTTT
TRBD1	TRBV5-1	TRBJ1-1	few	CASSLAAWTGASTEAFF	TGCGCCAGCAGCTTGGCCGCCTGGACAGGGGCAAGCACTGAAGCTTTCTTT
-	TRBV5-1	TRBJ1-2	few	CASSFTGPPPLGYGYTF	TGCGCCAGCAGCTTTACGGGGCCGCCTCCGCTAGGCTATGGCTACACCTTC
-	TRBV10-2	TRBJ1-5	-	CASRPGAGLNQPQHF	TGCGCCAGCCGCCCAGGGGCAGGACTGAATCAGCCCCAGCATTTT
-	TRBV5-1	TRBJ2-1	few	CASTGQGSKNEQFF	TGCGCCAGCACAGGCCAGGGGTCGAAGAATGAGCAGTTCTTC
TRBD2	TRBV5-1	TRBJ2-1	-	CASSLVSGLAIRSSYNEQFF	TGCGCCAGCAGCTTGGTCTCCGGACTAGCGATACGAAGCTCCTACAATGAGCAGTTCTTC
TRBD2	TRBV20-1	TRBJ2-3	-	CSARDRASGSTDTQYF	TGCAGTGCTAGAGATCGGGCTAGCGGGAGCACAGATACGCAGTATTTT
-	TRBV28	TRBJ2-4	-	CASKGWDGPMGKNIQYF	TGTGCCAGCAAGGGATGGGACGGCCCGATGGGCAAAAACATTCAGTACTTC
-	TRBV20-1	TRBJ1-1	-	CSASNRVGIMNTEAFF	TGCAGTGCTAGTAACAGGGTGGGGATCATGAACACTGAAGCTTTCTTT
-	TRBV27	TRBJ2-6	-	CASTPSRGSGANVLTF	TGTGCCAGCACCCCGTCAAGGGGCTCTGGGGCCAACGTCCTGACTTTC
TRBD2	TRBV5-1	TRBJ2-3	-	CASSLGTSGSITDTQYF	TGCGCCAGCAGCTTGGGGACTAGCGGGAGTATAACAGATACGCAGTATTTT
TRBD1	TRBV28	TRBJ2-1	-	CANICLGQGNEQFF	TGTGCCAACATCTGCCTGGGACAGGGGAATGAGCAGTTCTTC
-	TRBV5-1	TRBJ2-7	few	CASKLRDRAYEQYF	TGCGCCAGCAAACTGCGGGACAGAGCCTACGAGCAGTACTTC
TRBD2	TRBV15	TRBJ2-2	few	CATSGLSGDGELFF	TGTGCCACCAGCGGACTTAGCGGGGACGGGGAGCTGTTTTTT
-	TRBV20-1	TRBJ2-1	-	CSARGFTTSYNEQFF	TGCAGTGCTAGAGGTTTTACTACTTCCTACAATGAGCAGTTCTTC
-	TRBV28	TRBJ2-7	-	CASSLAGFFSYEQYF	TGTGCCAGCAGTTTGGCAGGGTTCTTCTCCTACGAGCAGTACTTC
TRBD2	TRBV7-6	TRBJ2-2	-	CASSSRTGGTAELFF	TGTGCCAGCAGCTCCCGGACGGGGGGAACCGCGGAGCTGTTTTTT
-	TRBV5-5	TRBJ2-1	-	CASSLIAGQGIYNEQFF	TGTGCCAGCAGCTTGATAGCAGGGCAGGGAATTTACAATGAGCAGTTCTTC
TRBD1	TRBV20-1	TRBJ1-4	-	CSAVNFRGSEKLFF	TGCAGTGCCGTAAATTTCAGGGGGAGCGAAAAACTGTTTTTT
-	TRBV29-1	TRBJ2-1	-	CSVDRGPGPYEQFF	TGCAGCGTTGACCGAGGGCCGGGACCCTATGAGCAGTTCTTC
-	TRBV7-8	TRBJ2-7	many	CASSSFNEQYF	TGTGCCAGCAGCTCCTTTAACGAGCAGTACTTC
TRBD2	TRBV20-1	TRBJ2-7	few	CSARDFRAGGYAEQYF	TGCAGTGCTAGAGACTTCCGGGCGGGAGGCTATGCTGAGCAGTACTTC
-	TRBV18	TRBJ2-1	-	CASSPALGGNEQFF	TGTGCCAGCTCACCAGCACTAGGGGGCAATGAGCAGTTCTTC
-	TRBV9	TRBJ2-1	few	CASSVGGGAIYNEQFF	TGTGCCAGCAGCGTAGGGGGCGGAGCCATCTACAATGAGCAGTTCTTC